Listed here is a single T cell receptor beta chain. The data were taken from a study of T cell clones after liver transplantation. On the study more broadly: Until 12-24 months post-transplant, subjects got standard immunosuppression and no induction.

Assay: immunoSEQ multiplex PCR; the TCRdb copy retains only in-frame clones and omits some. The sample yields about 18,000 clones, around nine tenths seen once. Thawed unstimulated PBMCs were FACS-sorted by CD3, CD4 and CD8 into two populations. Material: CD8+ T cells from blood, obtained before liver transplant. The sequence derives from a human donor who received a liver transplant.

As DNA, the CDR3 is TGTGCCAGCAGCCTCCGGGTCGAAAAACTGTTTTTT. This codes for CASSLRVEKLFF. V is TRBV13 and J is TRBJ1-4; D is uncertain. This CDR3 has 12 residues. V was clipped by 5 bases and J by 8 bases, with 9 bases between them. Germline-derived CDR1 and CDR2 are PRHDT and FYEKMQ (reference sequence).